The clone carrying this T cell receptor (beta chain) was detected only a few times. What it binds is not known. The data were obtained in a study of cytomegalovirus exposure and HLA in healthy donors. Study-level information: Previous work identified roughly 120 million unique TCR beta sequences from about 179 million T cells. The early release's HLA-typed donors yielded roughly 85 million unique TCRs.

The PCR was carried out with 60 Vbeta primers and 13 Jbeta primers. Only in-frame clones appear in the TCRdb table, and some are missing; sequencing was by immunoSEQ multiplex PCR. The sample consists of roughly 110,000 clones, 82% of them appearing once. Trimming removed 3 bases from V and 1 base from J, with 9 bases in between. CDR3 size: 14 residues. Germline lookup yields CDR1 KGHSH and CDR2 LQKENI. Study-level points and caveats: Researchers reported in a later analysis that a missense DCLRE1C variant was tied to TCR beta V- and J-gene trimming. A later analysis linked around 15,000 TCR beta sequences to HLA alleles at 0.05 false discovery rate.

What was sequenced was PBMCs. The sequence derives from a man aged 25 to 45 in good health and CMV-seropositive. The chain employs TRBV18 and TRBJ1-2; D remains ambiguous. CDR3 in DNA: TGTGCCAGCTCACCTCAGGAACTTAACTATGGCTACACCTTC. Residues: CASSPQELNYGYTF.